The next 26 T cell receptor beta chains were all read from a single sample in a study of blood T cell repertoires in COVID-19. The assay was immunoSEQ multiplex PCR, and TCRdb's table has in-frame clones only and misses some. The sample has 260,000 or so clones, nearly 90% seen once. The sequenced sample consisted of peripheral blood. These receptors were obtained from a human donor in a cohort sampled during active COVID-19.

The rearrangement links TRBV30 to TRBJ2-7, with 10 bases that match TRBD1. CDR3 length equals 16 residues. V gave up 2 bases and J gave up 6 bases; unmatched junction bases: 13. From germline, CDR1 is GTSNPN and CDR2 SVGIG (reference sequence). The CDR3 spells CAWSRVPGQGFSEQYF. The CDR3 bases are TGTGCCTGGAGTAGGGTACCGGGACAGGGGTTCTCCGAGCAGTACTTC.

This clone was seen a single time. This sequence joins TRBV18 and TRBJ2-7, with 10 bases identical to TRBD2. The ends lost 6 bases at V and 2 bases at J; junction bases unmatched: 4. This CDR3 is 14 amino acids long. Germline values: CDR1 KGHSH, CDR2 LQKENI. The CDR3 loop reads CASSLAGDTYEQYF. The CDR3 coding sequence is TGTGCCAGCTCTCTAGCGGGAGACACCTACGAGCAGTACTTC.

This chain links TRBV28 with TRBJ1-5, with 11 bases that match TRBD1. Per germline, CDR1 MDHEN and CDR2 SYDVKM. This CDR3 comprises 16 residues. With V trimmed by 4 bases and J by 4 bases, 6 bases remained unmatched. The CDR3 loop reads CASSYLDRGPNQPQHF. The CDR3, as DNA: TGTGCCAGCAGTTATCTGGACAGGGGGCCGAATCAGCCCCAGCATTTT.

The chain is built from TRBV24-1 and TRBJ2-7; 9 bases match TRBD1. J gave up 2 bases and V 10 bases, and 11 bases lay outside the gene matches. The CDR3 has 15 residues. Germline CDR1 and CDR2: KGHDR and SFDVKD. As DNA, the CDR3 is TGTGCCACTAGGGGACCCGGACAGGGGACCTACGAGCAGTACTTC. As protein: CATRGPGQGTYEQYF.

This clone came up a few times. The chain has TRBV11-3 and TRBJ2-6; possibly TRBD1 for D (5 bases). V lost 5 bases and J lost 0, with 14 bases in between. There are 17 residues in the CDR3. CDR1 is SGHNT, CDR2 YENEEA, per germline. CDR3 DNA sequence: TGTGCCAGCAGCCCCCCACTGGGGCGCTCTGGGGCCAACGTCCTGACTTTC. Translation gives CASSPPLGRSGANVLTF.

The chain recombines TRBV12-3 or TRBV12-4 with TRBJ1-2, with D hard to call. This CDR3 spans 13 amino acids. Trimming took 2 bases from V and 6 from J, leaving 10 bases between them. CDR3 coding DNA: TGTGCCAGCAGTTTACCGGGAGTAGATGGCTACACCTTC. It translates to CASSLPGVDGYTF.

The chain uses TRBV5-1 and TRBJ1-1; D is perhaps TRBD1 (5 bases). Trimming took 3 bases from V and 4 from J, leaving 13 bases between them. Germline V gene sequence: CDR1 SGHRS, CDR2 YFSETQ. The CDR3 is 14 residues long. CDR3 sequence: CASSSQGRGTEAFF. CDR3 nucleotide sequence: TGCGCCAGCAGCTCCCAGGGTAGAGGCACTGAAGCTTTCTTT.

This chain links TRBV19 with TRBJ1-4; 7 bases agree with TRBD1. This CDR3 has 12 amino acids. CDR1 and CDR2 (germline): LNHDA, SQIVND (reference sequence). V lost 4 bases and J lost 8; bases outside the gene matches: 1. The CDR3 DNA sequence: TGTGCCAGTAGTAGACAGGGCGAAAAACTGTTTTTT. Encoded protein: CASSRQGEKLFF.

This clone has only one observation. This sequence joins TRBV19 and TRBJ2-7, with TRBD1 matching over 7 bases. With 6 bases clipped from V and 5 bases from J, the junction kept 10 bases outside the gene matches. The CDR3 loop spans 14 amino acids. The germline gives CDR1 LNHDA, CDR2 SQIVND (reference sequence). In nucleotides, the CDR3 is TGTGCCAGTAGCACGGACAGGACGGGGCACGAGCAGTACTTC. Protein product: CASSTDRTGHEQYF.

The V and J genes are TRBV5-6 and TRBJ1-3, with D hard to call. Germline assignment: CDR1 SGHDT and CDR2 YYEEEE. This CDR3 is 14 amino acids long. Trimming removed 10 bases from V and 0 bases from J, with 14 bases in between. The CDR3 spells CAGTLEGSGNTIYF. The CDR3 coding sequence is TGTGCCGGAACCTTAGAGGGCTCTGGAAACACCATATATTTT.

The CDR3 spells CASSPQVSGDSPLHF. CDR3 DNA: TGTGCCAGCTCACCACAGGTTTCAGGGGATTCACCCCTCCACTTT. This chain links TRBV18 with TRBJ1-6, with D possibly matching TRBD1 (6 bases). The V end lost 1 base, the J end lost 8 bases, and 12 bases lay between the germline ends. The CDR3 has 15 residues. The germline V gene encodes CDR1 KGHSH and CDR2 LQKENI.

The chain couples TRBV25-1 to TRBJ1-2, with TRBD1 matching over 11 bases. J lost 7 bases, V lost 5 bases, and 9 bases had no gene match. In germline, CDR1 is MGHDK, CDR2 SYGVNS. This CDR3 spans 15 amino acids. The CDR3 spells CASSSLDRGRLGYTF. DNA for the CDR3: TGTGCCAGCAGTTCGTTGGACAGGGGGCGTCTTGGCTACACCTTC.

The chain links TRBV19 to TRBJ2-7, with a possible D match to TRBD1 (6 bases). Germline-derived CDR1 and CDR2 are LNHDA and SQIVND (reference sequence). V lost 1 base to trimming and J lost 3 bases, with 13 bases between them. The CDR3 spans 15 residues. The CDR3 sequence: CASSIVGRGNYEQYF. The DNA for the CDR3 is TGTGCCAGTAGTATAGTGGGCAGGGGAAACTACGAGCAGTACTTC.

V usage is TRBV7-2 and J usage is TRBJ2-5; TRBD2 matches 9 bases. Trimming removed 3 bases from V and 5 bases from J; junction bases left unmatched: 7. Germline CDR1 reads SGHTA; CDR2 reads FQGNSA. The CDR3 covers 15 residues. The CDR3 sequence: CASSLSAGGRETQYF. CDR3 DNA: TGTGCCAGCAGCTTGTCTGCGGGAGGGCGGGAGACCCAGTACTTC.

This clone was seen a single time. The gene calls are TRBV7-8 and TRBJ2-5; TRBD2 matches at 13 bases. The CDR3 contains 19 residues. The junction had 15 bases not matched to a gene; V was cut back by 4 bases and J by 4 bases. The germline V gene encodes CDR1 SGHVS and CDR2 FQNEAQ. In nucleotides, the CDR3 is TGTGCCAGCAGCTCGCCCGTGAAACTAGCGGGGGGGCCGGGAGAGACCCAGTACTTC. This gives the protein CASSSPVKLAGGPGETQYF. The whole variable domain, remainder taken from reference TRBV7-8 and TRBJ2-5, is GAGVSQSPRYKVAKRGQDVALRCDPISGHVSLFWYQQALGQGPEFLTYFQNEAQLDKSGLPSDRFFAERPEGSVSTLKIQRTQQEDSAVYLCASSSPVKLAGGPGETQYFGPGTRLLVL.

This clone was observed a single time. The V call is TRBV9, the J call TRBJ2-1, with 7 positions matching TRBD2. The CDR3 has 14 amino acids. The germline V gene encodes CDR1 SGDLS and CDR2 YYNGEE. The trim removed 0 bases at V and 5 bases at J, leaving 2 bases unmatched. The CDR3 DNA sequence: TGTGCCAGCAGCGTAGCGGGGGGACACAATGAGCAGTTCTTC. This sequence encodes CASSVAGGHNEQFF.

V gene TRBV19 combines with J gene TRBJ1-2; TRBD1 matches 8 bases. The germline CDR1 and CDR2 sequences are LNHDA and SQIVND (reference sequence). CDR3 length equals 13 residues. The trim removed 6 bases at V and 8 bases at J, leaving 8 bases unmatched. CDR3 bases: TGTGCCAGTAGGCTGACAGGGGTGGACGGCTACACCTTC. Its translation is CASRLTGVDGYTF.

The gene calls are TRBV6-2 or TRBV6-3 and TRBJ1-5, with D possibly being TRBD1 (6 bases). Germline V lookup: CDR1 MNHEY, CDR2 SVGEGT. The germline V and J ends were trimmed by 6 bases and 0 bases, with 18 bases remaining between them. The CDR3 contains 17 residues. The CDR3 sequence is CASSHMTGGNSNQPQHF. Written as DNA, the CDR3 is TGTGCCAGCAGCCACATGACAGGTGGGAATAGCAATCAGCCCCAGCATTTT.

This chain joins TRBV5-1 and TRBJ2-2; 9 bases line up with TRBD2. The CDR3 consists of 15 residues. Unmatched junction bases numbered 3, after V lost 2 bases and J lost 4 bases. Germline V gene lookup returns CDR1 SGHRS and CDR2 YFSETQ. CDR3 in amino acids: CASSLGSGGTGELFF. CDR3 sequence (DNA): TGCGCCAGCAGCTTAGGTAGCGGGGGCACCGGGGAGCTGTTTTTT.

Concerning this clone: Germline is not matched at one junction end, which may reflect a read error. The rearrangement uses TRBV19 and TRBJ2-3, with 7 bases fitting TRBD2. Germline CDR1 LNHDA, CDR2 SQIVND (reference sequence). The CDR3 sequence is 15 residues long. The CDR3 DNA sequence: TGTGCCAGTAGTATTGGCCTAGCGGACACAGGTACGCAGTATTTT. It translates to CASSIGLADTGTQYF.

The V call is TRBV27, the J call TRBJ2-7; 7 bases are shared with TRBD1. CDR1 is MNHEY and CDR2 is SMNVEV in the germline V gene (reference sequence). The CDR3 has 13 residues. V shed 4 bases and J 4 bases; nucleotides not matched to a gene: 4. The CDR3 region is CASSWGQRYEQYF. The CDR3 DNA follows: TGTGCCAGCAGTTGGGGACAGAGGTACGAGCAGTACTTC.

The V and J genes are TRBV2 and TRBJ2-5; a possible D gene is TRBD2 (7 bases). The germline V gene has CDR1 SNHLY and CDR2 FYNNEI. V gave up 0 bases and J gave up 3 bases, with 23 bases separating them. This CDR3 has 19 residues. The CDR3 protein is CASSEARGFFVDSKETQYF. CDR3 in DNA: TGTGCCAGCAGTGAAGCGCGGGGGTTCTTCGTGGACAGCAAAGAGACCCAGTACTTC.

This sequence joins TRBV2 and TRBJ2-7; a weak D match, TRBD1 (6 bases). The CDR3 is 15 residues long. Trimming removed 6 bases from V and 3 bases from J, with 18 bases in between. In germline, CDR1 is SNHLY, CDR2 FYNNEI. Here the CDR3 reads CASSDLTGRVYEQYF. The CDR3 DNA reads TGTGCCAGCAGCGACTTGACAGGACGAGTCTACGAGCAGTACTTC.

The chain carries TRBV6-4 and TRBJ1-5; D call uncertain. Germline loops: CDR1 MRHNA, CDR2 SNTAGT. The CDR3 spans 15 residues. Trimming took 0 bases from V and 0 from J, leaving 6 bases between them. CDR3 loop: CASSDSGDSNQPQHF. As DNA, the CDR3 is TGTGCCAGCAGTGACTCAGGAGATAGCAATCAGCCCCAGCATTTT.

V and J are TRBV20-1 and TRBJ2-7; tentatively, D is TRBD1 (6 bases). V was clipped by 8 bases and J by 9 bases, with 17 bases between them. Germline lookup yields CDR1 DFQATT and CDR2 SNEGSKA (reference sequence). The CDR3 loop spans 11 amino acids. The CDR3 DNA reads TGCAGTTTAATCCGGGACATCGGGCAGTACTTC. Translated: CSLIRDIGQYF.

This clone was observed once. The chain employs TRBV19 and TRBJ2-7, with TRBD2 matching 9 bases. CDR3 size: 15 residues. With V trimmed by 6 bases and J by 2 bases, 8 bases remained unmatched. Germline V gene data show CDR1 as LNHDA and CDR2 as SQIVND (reference sequence). The DNA for the CDR3 is TGTGCCAGTAGCTCCCCTGCGGGAGGGACCTACGAGCAGTACTTC. Translation: CASSSPAGGTYEQYF.